This entry describes one TCR beta chain. The sample originates from a study of blood T cells in healthy people across ages. Using a J-beta primer mix together with a sample-barcoded 5' primer, a second PCR was run for roughly 6 to 12 cycles. In TCRdb, the 5' RACE reads were re-called with MiXCR into one record per CDR3 protein. This sample yields some 1.4 million distinct CDR3 sequences, of which about 40% are seen a single time; under 8% belongs to the top ten. CDR1 and CDR2 (germline): KGHDR, SFDVKD. V gave up 0 bases and J gave up 3 bases, with 10 bases separating them. CDR3 length: 16 residues. This clonotype was sampled from a woman younger than 35 in good health. The chain couples TRBV24-1 to TRBJ2-2, with no clear D. Sequences were obtained from blood. This CDR3 reads CATSDLGQRDTGELFF. The CDR3, as DNA: TGTGCCACCAGTGATTTGGGGCAGAGAGACACCGGGGAGCTGTTTTTT.